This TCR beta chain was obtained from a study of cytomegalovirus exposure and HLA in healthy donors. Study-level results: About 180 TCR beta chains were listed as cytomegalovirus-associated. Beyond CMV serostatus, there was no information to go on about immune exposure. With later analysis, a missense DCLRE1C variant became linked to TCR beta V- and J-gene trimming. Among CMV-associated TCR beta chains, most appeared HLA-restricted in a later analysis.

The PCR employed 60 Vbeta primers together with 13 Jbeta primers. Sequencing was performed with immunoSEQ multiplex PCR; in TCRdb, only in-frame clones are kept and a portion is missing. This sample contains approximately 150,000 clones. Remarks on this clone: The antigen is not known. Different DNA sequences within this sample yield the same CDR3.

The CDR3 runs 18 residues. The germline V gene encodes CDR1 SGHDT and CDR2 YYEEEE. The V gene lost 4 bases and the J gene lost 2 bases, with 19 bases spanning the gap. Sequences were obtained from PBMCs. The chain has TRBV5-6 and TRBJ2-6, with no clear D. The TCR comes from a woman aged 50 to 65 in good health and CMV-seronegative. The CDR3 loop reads CASSPWLARLAGANVLTF. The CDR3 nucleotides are TGTGCCAGCAGCCCTTGGCTGGCTCGTCTGGCTGGGGCCAACGTCCTGACTTTC.